The 4 T cell receptor beta chains presented below share a single source sample, sequenced in a study of CXCR3-negative and CXCR3-positive naive CD8 T cells. UMI-labeled TRB cDNA libraries were prepared by 5' RACE. TCRdb reworked the 5' RACE reads into one entry per CDR3 protein, no DNA. In all, the sample yields roughly 80,000 distinct CDR3 sequences. Which antigens these TCRs recognize remains unknown. Overall study results and limits: Naive cells that were CXCR3-positive had more hydrophobic TRB CDR3s (compared with CXCR3-negative naive cells).

Sequencing was done on a sample of naive CXCR3+ CD8+ T cells from blood. Subset here: CD45RO-CCR7+CD27+CD95- naive CD8+ T cells expressing CXCR3 (TNR3+). These receptors all come from a human donor in good health. Some clones in this sample may be carry-over from other donors' samples.

The gene calls are TRBV12-3 or TRBV12-4 and TRBJ2-3; TCRdb proposes TRBD1, but this gene call is untestable without DNA. The CDR3 length is 11 residues. The CDR3 here is CASSQGDTQYF.

V usage is TRBV7-2 and J usage is TRBJ2-2; TCRdb designates TRBD2, a call that cannot be tested without DNA. Germline V gives CDR1 SGHTA, CDR2 FQGNSA. This CDR3 has 15 residues. This CDR3 is CASSLLGVPTGELFF.

The V call is TRBV7-8, the J call TRBJ2-3; the D call of TRBD2 rests on TCRdb alone, since no DNA is present to check it. Germline V gene lookup returns CDR1 SGHVS and CDR2 FQNEAQ. The CDR3 is 15 amino acids. The CDR3: CASSPRTSGTDTQYF.

V gene TRBV7-6 combines with J gene TRBJ2-2; TCRdb proposes TRBD2, but this gene call is untestable without DNA. From germline, CDR1 is SGHVS and CDR2 FNYEAQ. This CDR3 has 16 amino acids. The CDR3 protein is CASSQSSGAGSGELFF.